These 27 T cell receptor beta chains were all obtained from the same sample, sequenced in a study of blood T cell repertoires in COVID-19. Clones were sequenced by immunoSEQ multiplex PCR, and TCRdb holds only the in-frame ones, with some missing. Among 140,000 to 150,000 clones listed, around nine tenths were seen once. The sample taken for sequencing was peripheral blood. The receptor source for this set is a woman aged 45 to 65 with acute or convalescent COVID-19.

CDR3 sequence: CASSMEGARGNTEAFF. As DNA, the CDR3 is TGTGCCAGCAGCATGGAGGGGGCGCGGGGGAACACTGAAGCTTTCTTT. The V gene is TRBV21-1, the J gene TRBJ1-1; TRBD1 is taken as the D call from the table, unchecked against the DNA. TRBV21-1 is annotated as a pseudogene. The CDR3 extends over 16 amino acids.

The rearrangement links TRBV2 to TRBJ1-1; no clear D gene. CDR3 length: 13 residues. Trimming removed 4 bases from V and 6 bases from J, with 12 bases in between. Germline CDR1 and CDR2: SNHLY and FYNNEI. The CDR3 DNA reads TGTGCCAGCAGTGTGTTTGAACACGCTGAAGCTTTCTTT. Its protein is CASSVFEHAEAFF.

The gene calls are TRBV6-5 and TRBJ1-2; 11 nucleotides agree with TRBD1. V trimming: 0 bases; J trimming: 7 bases; junction bases outside the gene matches: 4. CDR1 is MNHEY and CDR2 is SVGAGI in the germline V gene. This CDR3 is 15 amino acids long. CDR3 sequence (DNA): TGTGCCAGCAGTTACTCGCGGGACAGGGGGAGTGGCTACACCTTC. Its translation is CASSYSRDRGSGYTF.

V gene TRBV6-4 combines with J gene TRBJ1-1; no definite D call. The ends were cut back, 2 bases at V and 3 bases at J, with 13 bases in the middle. Germline values: CDR1 MRHNA, CDR2 SNTAGT. This CDR3 spans 15 amino acids. CDR3 bases: TGTGCCAGCAGTGACACCCCAGGCGGGCACACTGAAGCTTTCTTT. It specifies CASSDTPGGHTEAFF.

This clone appeared once. The chain joins TRBV5-1 to TRBJ2-2; 7 bases match TRBD1. Germline values: CDR1 SGHRS, CDR2 YFSETQ. The CDR3 has 15 residues. V gave up 4 bases and J gave up 4 bases; unmatched junction bases: 7. The CDR3 region is CASSLGQVGTGELFF. Written as DNA, the CDR3 is TGCGCCAGCAGCCTCGGACAGGTCGGCACCGGGGAGCTGTTTTTT.

The chain links TRBV6-6 to TRBJ2-5, with D maybe TRBD1 (6 bases). Germline V gives CDR1 MNHNY, CDR2 SVGAGI (reference sequence). V was cut by 4 bases and J by 2 bases, with 8 bases left in between. The CDR3 totals 13 residues. CDR3: CASSSQGQETQYF. The CDR3 coding sequence is TGTGCCAGCAGTTCACAGGGACAAGAGACCCAGTACTTC.

For the CDR3, the DNA is TGTGCCAGCAGCTTAGCGAGGGTTCAAGAGACCCAGTACTTC. Residues: CASSLARVQETQYF. V is TRBV7-2 and J is TRBJ2-5; D is possibly TRBD2 (5 bases). The CDR3 is 14 amino acids. Trimming stripped 0 bases from V and 2 bases from J, with 7 bases between. Germline-derived CDR1 and CDR2 are SGHTA and FQGNSA.

The genes are TRBV9 and TRBJ2-7; 9 nucleotides line up with TRBD2. The CDR3 has 15 amino acids. Unmatched junction bases numbered 7, after V lost 0 bases and J lost 6 bases. Germline CDR1 SGDLS, CDR2 YYNGEE. The CDR3 DNA follows: TGTGCCAGCAGCGTAGGGTCTAGCGGGATTCTCGAGCAGTACTTC. This translates into CASSVGSSGILEQYF. The whole variable domain, filled in from reference TRBV9 and TRBJ2-7, reads DSGVTQTPKHLITATGQRVTLRCSPRSGDLSVYWYQQSLDQGLQFLIQYYNGEERAKGNILERFSAQQFPDLHSELNLSSLELGDSALYFCASSVGSSGILEQYFGPGTRLTVT.

The CDR3 loop reads CASSLIPTGHSGNTIYF. In DNA, the CDR3 is TGTGCCAGCAGTTTAATACCGACAGGTCACTCTGGAAACACCATATATTTT. This chain joins TRBV6-2 or TRBV6-3 and TRBJ1-3; weak D call: TRBD1 (6 bases). Trimming took off 4 bases at V and 0 bases at J, with 16 bases between the two ends. This CDR3 is built from 17 residues. Per germline, CDR1 MNHEY and CDR2 SVGEGT.

This chain joins TRBV27 and TRBJ1-1; D is uncertain. Per the germline V gene, CDR1 is MNHEY and CDR2 is SMNVEV (reference sequence). Trimming cost V 3 bases and J 0 bases, with 5 bases left between them. The CDR3 contains 13 residues. The DNA for the CDR3 is TGTGCCAGCAGTTTCACGGTGAACACTGAAGCTTTCTTT. It translates to CASSFTVNTEAFF.

This clone was picked up a small number of times. V is TRBV12-2 and J is TRBJ1-5; the D call of TRBD1 is as the table states it, not checked on the DNA. TRBV12-2 is a documented pseudogene. The CDR3 covers 17 residues. CDR3 coding DNA: TGTGCAAGTCGCTTAGCCCTGACAGGAGAATTCAATCAGCCCCAGCATTTT. It yields the protein CASRLALTGEFNQPQHF.

The chain employs TRBV14 and TRBJ1-1; no reliable D call. The CDR3 covers 15 residues. Trimming pared 5 bases from V and 0 bases from J, leaving 13 bases between. Germline V lookup: CDR1 SGHDN, CDR2 FVKESK. In DNA form, the CDR3 reads TGTGCCAGCAGCGAGGGCCCGGTTTTGAACACTGAAGCTTTCTTT. Protein product: CASSEGPVLNTEAFF.

The sample holds one count of this clone. The chain links TRBV28 to TRBJ1-2, with a possible D match to TRBD1 (5 bases). Germline CDR1 reads MDHEN; CDR2 reads SYDVKM. The CDR3 has 14 amino acids. Trimming stripped 9 bases from V and 4 bases from J, with 18 bases between. As DNA, the CDR3 is TGTGCCAGTAATGGGGCAGCACCGCTCTATGGCTACACCTTC. Residues: CASNGAAPLYGYTF.

This chain joins TRBV12-1 and TRBJ2-7; the table assigns TRBD2, which was not confirmed against the DNA. TRBV12-1 is a documented pseudogene. The CDR3 has 16 residues. The CDR3 DNA sequence: TGTGCCAGCAGCTTTTGGCTGTGGGGGGACTCCTACGAGCAGTACTTC. It codes for CASSFWLWGDSYEQYF.

The chain uses TRBV9 and TRBJ1-6; TRBD1 matches 8 bases. CDR3 length: 15 amino acids. The ends lost 0 bases at V and 5 bases at J; junction bases unmatched: 1. Looked up from germline, CDR1 is SGDLS and CDR2 is YYNGEE. The CDR3 spells CASSVGQGNNSPLHF. The CDR3 nucleotides are TGTGCCAGCAGCGTAGGACAGGGGAATAATTCACCCCTCCACTTT.

Worth noting for this clone: Germline is not matched at one junction end, which may reflect a read error. The chain joins TRBV27 to TRBJ2-7; D perhaps matches TRBD1 (6 bases). Germline values: CDR1 MNHEY, CDR2 SMNVEV (reference sequence). The length of the CDR3 is 14 residues. CDR3 region: CASSQRGFSHEQYF. In DNA, the CDR3 is TGTGCCAGCAGTCAAAGGGGGTTCTCCCACGAGCAGTACTTC.

The rearrangement joins TRBV5-1 to TRBJ1-1, with D maybe TRBD1 (5 bases). CDR1 SGHRS and CDR2 YFSETQ come from the germline V gene. This CDR3 is built from 15 residues. Trimming left V 5 bases short and J 3 bases short, with 17 bases between. The CDR3 reads CASRISGGVDTEAFF. The DNA of the CDR3 is TGCGCCAGCAGAATCTCCGGGGGAGTGGACACTGAAGCTTTCTTT. The full variable domain, with the rest looked up from reference TRBV5-1 and TRBJ1-1, is KAGVTQTPRYLIKTRGQQVTLSCSPISGHRSVSWYQQTPGQGLQFLFEYFSETQRNKGNFPGRFSGRQFSNSRSEMNVSTLELGDSALYLCASRISGGVDTEAFFGQGTRLTVV.

The chain has TRBV3-1 (or the pseudogene TRBV3-2) and TRBJ2-1, with D possibly being TRBD1 (5 bases). The V gene's germline CDR1 is LGHDT and CDR2 YNNKEL (reference sequence). The CDR3 has 12 residues. The V and J ends lost 6 bases and 3 bases respectively, with 6 bases between them. This CDR3 reads CASSDSYNEQFF. The DNA for the CDR3 is TGTGCCAGCAGTGACAGCTACAATGAGCAGTTCTTC.

This clone has more than one count but fewer than ten. The genes are TRBV6-1 and TRBJ1-2, with 7 bases identical to TRBD1. Germline CDR1 reads MNHNS; CDR2 reads SASEGT. Unmatched junction bases numbered 4, after V lost 2 bases and J lost 4 bases. The CDR3 totals 14 residues. This chain's CDR3 is CASSEQGGGYGYTF. CDR3 DNA: TGTGCCAGCAGTGAACAGGGGGGAGGCTATGGCTACACCTTC.

The V call is TRBV4-2, the J call TRBJ1-5; perhaps TRBD1 as D (5 bases). Trimming cost V 0 bases and J 0 bases, with 15 bases left between them. The CDR3 loop spans 18 amino acids. Germline CDR1 is LGHNA and CDR2 is YNFKEQ. The CDR3 nucleotides are TGTGCCAGCAGCCAAGAAGGGGCAGGGAAAAATAGCAATCAGCCCCAGCATTTT. This codes for CASSQEGAGKNSNQPQHF.

In this sample, this clone turned up once. The chain recombines TRBV4-1 with TRBJ1-6; D gene uncertain. Germline V gives CDR1 MGHRA, CDR2 YSYEKL. The V gene lost 0 bases and the J gene lost 0 bases, with 18 bases spanning the gap. CDR3 size: 20 residues. CDR3 nucleotides: TGCGCCAGCAGCCAAGATTTAATGGCTTTCCCCAGCTCCTATAATTCACCCCTCCACTTT. Its protein product is CASSQDLMAFPSSYNSPLHF.

The rearrangement joins TRBV4-2 to TRBJ1-4; D call uncertain. The CDR3 spans 13 residues. V was cut by 1 base and J by 8 bases, with 8 bases left in between. Germline CDR1 reads LGHNA; CDR2 reads YNFKEQ. The CDR3: CASSQALWEKLFF. The CDR3 nucleotides read TGTGCCAGCAGCCAAGCCCTATGGGAAAAACTGTTTTTT.

This clone is medium-sized. This chain connects TRBV7-9 to TRBJ1-2, with 7 bases fitting TRBD1. Germline V gene sequence: CDR1 SEHNR, CDR2 FQNEAQ (reference sequence). J gave up 8 bases and V 5 bases, and 8 bases lay outside the gene matches. The CDR3 spans 13 residues. The CDR3 reads CASSGQAPRGYTF. CDR3 nucleotide sequence: TGTGCCAGCAGCGGACAGGCCCCGAGGGGCTACACCTTC.

This clone was seen just once. This chain connects TRBV14 to TRBJ2-7; D perhaps matches TRBD1 (6 bases). Germline CDR1 SGHDN, CDR2 FVKESK. The CDR3 runs to 14 residues. Trimming removed 5 bases at V and 5 bases at J, with 16 bases between. CDR3 in amino acids: CASSYRALGDEQYF. CDR3 in DNA: TGTGCCAGCAGCTACAGGGCCCTGGGGGACGAGCAGTACTTC.

The chain employs TRBV10-3 and TRBJ1-4, with D perhaps TRBD1 (5 bases). The V end lost 0 bases, the J end lost 0 bases, and 8 bases lay between the germline ends. The CDR3 totals 16 residues. CDR1 and CDR2 (germline): ENHRY, SYGVKD. CDR3 sequence (DNA): TGTGCCATCAGTGAGTCTGACAGTGCAACTAATGAAAAACTGTTTTTT. It specifies CAISESDSATNEKLFF.

This clone was seen just once. V and J are TRBV27 and TRBJ1-4; perhaps TRBD1 as D (5 bases). V shed 5 bases and J shed 3 bases, with 10 bases lying between them. This CDR3 is built from 14 residues. Germline V lookup: CDR1 MNHEY, CDR2 SMNVEV (reference sequence). CDR3: CASSLQASNEKLFF. The CDR3 region has the DNA TGTGCCAGCAGTCTACAGGCCTCTAATGAAAAACTGTTTTTT. Full variable domain (remainder filled in from reference TRBV27 and TRBJ1-4): EAQVTQNPRYLITVTGKKLTVTCSQNMNHEYMSWYRQDPGLGLRQIYYSMNVEVTDKGDVPEGYKVSRKEKRNFPLILESPSPNQTSLYFCASSLQASNEKLFFGSGTQLSVL.

This chain connects TRBV6-6 to TRBJ1-3; 7 nucleotides line up with TRBD1. J gave up 2 bases and V 9 bases, and 1 base lay outside the gene matches. The CDR3 has 12 amino acids. Germline CDR1 and CDR2: MNHNY and SVGAGI (reference sequence). DNA for the CDR3: TGTGCCAGTCAGGGGGCTGGAAACACCATATATTTT. Translated, it gives CASQGAGNTIYF.